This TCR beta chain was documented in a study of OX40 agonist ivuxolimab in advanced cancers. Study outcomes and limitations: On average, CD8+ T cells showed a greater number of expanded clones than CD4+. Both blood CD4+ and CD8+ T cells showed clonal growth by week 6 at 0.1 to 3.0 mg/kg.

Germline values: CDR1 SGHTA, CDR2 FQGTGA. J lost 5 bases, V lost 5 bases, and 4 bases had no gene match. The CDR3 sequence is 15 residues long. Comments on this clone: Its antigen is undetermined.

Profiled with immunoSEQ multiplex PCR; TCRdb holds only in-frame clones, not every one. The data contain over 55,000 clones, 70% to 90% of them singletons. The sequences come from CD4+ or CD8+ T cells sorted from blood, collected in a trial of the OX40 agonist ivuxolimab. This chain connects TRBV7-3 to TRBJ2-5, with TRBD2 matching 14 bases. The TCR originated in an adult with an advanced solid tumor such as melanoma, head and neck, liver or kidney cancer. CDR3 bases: TGTGCCAGCAGCGTGGGACTAGCGGGAGTGGAGACCCAGTACTTC. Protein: CASSVGLAGVETQYF.